The next 19 T cell receptor beta chains were all read from a single sample in a study of CD8 T cells in Susac syndrome. It was with random hexamers that 0.5 to 1 ug RNA was reverse transcribed. TCRdb re-analysed the immunoSEQ multiplex PCR reads in MiXCR, keeping a single row per CDR3 protein. The table has around 270,000 distinct CDR3 sequences, about 88% seen once. The sequencing sample was made of CD8+ T cells from PBMCs. The receptor set was obtained from a human donor with multiple sclerosis.

V gene TRBV4-3 combines with J gene TRBJ2-5, with 12 bases fitting TRBD2. V was clipped by 0 bases and J by 1 base; unmatched bases: 3. The CDR3 sequence is 17 residues long. From germline, CDR1 is LGHNA and CDR2 YSLEER. This chain's CDR3 is CASSQDRTSGIQETQYF. The CDR3 DNA is TGCGCCAGCAGCCAAGATAGGACTAGCGGGATCCAAGAGACCCAGTACTTC.

The chain is built from TRBV30 and TRBJ2-1; D may be TRBD1 (5 bases). V was pared by 5 bases and J by 10 bases, with 12 bases between. The CDR3 is 11 residues long. Germline V gene data show CDR1 as GTSNPN and CDR2 as SVGIG (reference sequence). The CDR3, as DNA: TGTGCCTGGGCCTCTACAGGAGAGCAGTTCTTC. It is translated as CAWASTGEQFF.

This chain connects TRBV28 to TRBJ2-7; D is uncertain. Looked up from germline, CDR1 is MDHEN and CDR2 is SYDVKM. Trimming shortened V by 2 bases and J by 5 bases, and 7 bases separated the two germline ends. The CDR3 runs 12 residues. The CDR3 DNA sequence: TGTGCCAGCAGTTTACCTCCCAACGAGCAGTACTTC. Protein: CASSLPPNEQYF.

The chain has TRBV2 and TRBJ2-2; D perhaps matches TRBD2 (5 bases). Trimming shortened V by 5 bases and J by 1 base, and 11 bases separated the two germline ends. Germline CDR1 is SNHLY and CDR2 is FYNNEI. The CDR3 is 15 residues long. CDR3 residues: CASSFGGGNTGELFF. CDR3 sequence (DNA): TGTGCCAGCAGTTTCGGAGGTGGGAACACCGGGGAGCTGTTTTTT.

This clonotype was observed a single time. The rearrangement joins TRBV28 to TRBJ2-7; TRBD1 might be the D (5 bases). Trimming removed 2 bases at V and 0 bases at J, with 14 bases between. This CDR3 contains 16 residues. Germline values: CDR1 MDHEN, CDR2 SYDVKM. CDR3 loop: CASSLISGASSYEQYF. The CDR3 nucleotides read TGTGCCAGCAGTTTAATCTCTGGGGCCAGCTCCTACGAGCAGTACTTC.

The gene calls are TRBV27 and TRBJ2-1; 7 bases align to TRBD2. The germline V gene encodes CDR1 MNHEY and CDR2 SMNVEV (reference sequence). J gave up 6 bases and V 7 bases, and 9 bases lay outside the gene matches. The CDR3 is 14 amino acids. CDR3 nucleotides: TGTGCCAGCAAGGAAGCGGGGCTTCCCAATGAGCAGTTCTTC. The encoded protein is CASKEAGLPNEQFF.

The V and J genes are TRBV7-8 and TRBJ2-5; weak D call: TRBD2 (5 bases). Germline V gene data show CDR1 as SGHVS and CDR2 as FQNEAQ. The CDR3 has 16 residues. V dropped 1 base and J dropped 3 bases, with 15 bases sitting between them. The CDR3 sequence: CASSLESEGLEETQYF. The CDR3 nucleotides are TGTGCCAGCAGCTTAGAATCTGAGGGCCTTGAAGAGACCCAGTACTTC.

The chain is built from TRBV7-9 and TRBJ2-2; no firm D call. Germline CDR1 reads SEHNR; CDR2 reads FQNEAQ (reference sequence). The CDR3 is made up of 13 amino acids. With 3 bases removed from V and 8 bases from J, the gap between germline ends came to 10 bases. In nucleotides, the CDR3 is TGTGCCAGCAGCTTTCCCAGAGGAGGGGAGCTGTTTTTT. It is translated as CASSFPRGGELFF.

The chain employs TRBV3-1 and TRBJ2-2; 10 positions agree with TRBD2. Germline V lookup: CDR1 LGHDT, CDR2 YNNKEL (reference sequence). V shed 0 bases, J shed 5 bases, and the junction held 9 bases outside the gene matches. The CDR3 is 18 amino acids. CDR3 nucleotide sequence: TGTGCCAGCAGCCAAGAGGGAGGAGCGGGGGGGTGGACCGGGGAGCTGTTTTTT. This codes for CASSQEGGAGGWTGELFF. The entire variable domain, with the rest obtained from reference TRBV3-1 and TRBJ2-2, is as follows: DTAVSQTPKYLVTQMGNDKSIKCEQNLGHDTMYWYKQDSKKFLKIMFSYNNKELIINETVPNRFSPKSPDKAHLNLHINSLELGDSAVYFCASSQEGGAGGWTGELFFGEGSRLTVL.

The chain has TRBV12-3 or TRBV12-4 and TRBJ1-5, with D unresolved. CDR3 length equals 15 residues. V shed 5 bases and J shed 0 bases, with 11 bases lying between them. CDR3 nucleotides: TGTGCCAGCAGTGTAGACGGGATTAGCAATCAGCCCCAGCATTTT. This sequence encodes CASSVDGISNQPQHF.

The chain carries TRBV5-6 and TRBJ2-3, with TRBD2 matching over 7 bases. Germline CDR1 reads SGHDT; CDR2 reads YYEEEE. This CDR3 spans 17 amino acids. V was clipped by 3 bases and J by 0 bases; unmatched bases: 10. The CDR3, as DNA: TGTGCCAGCAGCTCGAGACGTGAGCGGGGAAGCACAGATACGCAGTATTTT. It specifies CASSSRRERGSTDTQYF.

The chain uses TRBV9 and TRBJ2-3; 11 bases are shared with TRBD2. J was trimmed by 4 bases and V by 0 bases; bases with no gene match: 4. The CDR3 is 16 residues long. Germline-derived CDR1 and CDR2 are SGDLS and YYNGEE. The CDR3 loop is CASSVASGGSADTQYF. As DNA, the CDR3 is TGTGCCAGCAGCGTAGCTAGCGGGGGGAGCGCAGATACGCAGTATTTT.

DNA for the CDR3: TGTGCCAGCAGCTGGGGGATCGGGACCCTGGGTTTCGAGCAGTACTTC. Its protein is CASSWGIGTLGFEQYF. This sequence joins TRBV28 and TRBJ2-7, with D perhaps matching TRBD1 or TRBD2 (5 bases each). This CDR3 region has 16 residues. V was cut by 6 bases and J by 6 bases, with 24 bases left in between. Germline CDR1 is MDHEN and CDR2 is SYDVKM.

V gene TRBV12-3 or TRBV12-4 combines with J gene TRBJ1-1; tentative D call: TRBD1 (5 bases). This CDR3 has 13 amino acids. Trimming shortened V by 6 bases and J by 5 bases, and 13 bases separated the two germline ends. The CDR3, as DNA: TGTGCCAGCAGCTTGGGACCTGGGACTGAAGCTTTCTTT. Protein product: CASSLGPGTEAFF.

The chain's CDR3 is CASSVGRASYEQYF. CDR3 coding DNA: TGTGCCAGCAGCGTAGGCAGGGCCTCCTACGAGCAGTACTTC. The chain employs TRBV9 and TRBJ2-7; a weak D match, TRBD1 (5 bases). Deletions cut 0 bases from V and 0 bases from J, with 7 bases between. Per the germline V gene, CDR1 is SGDLS and CDR2 is YYNGEE. This CDR3 has 14 residues.

V is TRBV5-8 and J is TRBJ2-7; TRBD1 or TRBD2 may be the D gene (6 bases each). The CDR3 loop spans 17 amino acids. Trimming cost V 0 bases and J 3 bases, with 19 bases left between them. The germline gives CDR1 SGHTS, CDR2 YDEGEE. Here the CDR3 reads CASSLEGGERYSYEQYF. CDR3 nucleotides: TGTGCCAGCAGCTTGGAGGGGGGCGAACGATACAGCTACGAGCAGTACTTC.

The V and J genes are TRBV21-1 and TRBJ1-5. TRBV21-1 is tagged as a pseudogene. The CDR3 spans 12 residues. CDR3 region: CASSKGVQPQHF. The CDR3 DNA sequence: TGTGCCAGCAGCAAAGGGGTTCAGCCCCAGCATTTT.

This clonotype was detected once. Here the CDR3 DNA reads TGCAGCCTTGTCGGTCCGTTCGGGGGCTACACCTTC. This translates into CSLVGPFGGYTF. This rearrangement joins TRBV29-1 to TRBJ1-2; D not resolved. This CDR3 contains 12 residues. V was pared by 8 bases and J by 8 bases, with 18 bases between. The germline gives CDR1 SQVTM, CDR2 ANQGSEA.

The chain carries TRBV12-3 or TRBV12-4 and TRBJ2-3; 11 bases are a match to TRBD2. The CDR3 is 17 amino acids. V lost 5 bases to trimming and J lost 4 bases; unmatched junction nucleotides: 11. The CDR3 is CASSALTSGRTPDTQYF. The CDR3 nucleotides are TGTGCCAGCAGTGCCCTCACTAGCGGGAGAACCCCAGATACGCAGTATTTT.